A single sample gave rise to the 23 T cell receptor beta chains below, sequenced in a study of molecular identifiers for immune sequencing clone quantification. A single record per CDR3 protein comes from TCRdb applying MiXCR to the PCR reads. The sample comprises about 330,000 distinct CDR3 sequences, 24% of which are singletons, and 0.65% to 0.75% rests with the top ten. Sequencing was carried out using naive CD8+ T cells from blood, with Jurkat cell RNA spiked in. As for subset: FACS-sorted CD8+CD4-CCR7+CD45RA+ naive T cells. All receptors come from a human donor in good health. Some libraries in this study had Jurkat cell RNA spiked in.

The V and J genes are TRBV19 and TRBJ2-3; D call uncertain. The CDR3 has 15 residues. V gave up 6 bases and J gave up 0 bases, with 13 bases separating them. CDR1 is LNHDA and CDR2 is SQIVND in the germline V gene (reference sequence). Written as DNA, the CDR3 is TGTGCCAGTAGCGAGACTTCCTCTAGCACAGATACGCAGTATTTT. Translation: CASSETSSSTDTQYF.

This clonotype was counted a few times. The V call is TRBV6-2 or TRBV6-3, the J call TRBJ2-3; tentatively, D is TRBD2 (6 bases). Trimming left V 5 bases short and J 0 bases short, with 12 bases between. CDR3 length equals 15 residues. The germline V gene encodes CDR1 MNHEY and CDR2 SVGEGT. CDR3 coding DNA: TGTGCCAGCAGTAACCCGCGGGGTAGCACAGATACGCAGTATTTT. Protein: CASSNPRGSTDTQYF.

Ten or more counts support this clonotype. The V call is TRBV11-3, the J call TRBJ2-7; 14 bases are shared with TRBD2. Germline CDR1 is SGHNT and CDR2 is YENEEA. Germline trimming cut 6 bases from V and 3 bases from J; bases unmatched to any gene: 4. The CDR3 loop spans 15 amino acids. The CDR3: CASSMGTSGSYEQYF. CDR3 DNA sequence: TGTGCCAGCAGTATGGGGACTAGCGGGAGCTACGAGCAGTACTTC.

A note on this clonotype: A much larger clone differs from this one at a single base, so this may be a read error. The rearrangement joins TRBV14 to TRBJ2-3; D remains unclear. The length of the CDR3 is 17 residues. The germline CDR1 and CDR2 sequences are SGHDN and FVKESK. The V gene lost 0 bases and the J gene lost 4 bases, with 17 bases spanning the gap. The CDR3 protein is CASSQDRDSPFADTQYF. The CDR3 bases are TGTGCCAGCAGCCAAGATAGAGACTCGCCTTTCGCAGATACGCAGTATTTT.

This chain links TRBV5-4 with TRBJ2-5; D unclear. The germline CDR1 and CDR2 sequences are SGHNT and YYREEE (reference sequence). The V end lost 0 bases, the J end lost 1 base, and 4 bases lay between the germline ends. The length of the CDR3 is 13 residues. CDR3 protein: CASSLEAQETQYF. The CDR3, as DNA: TGTGCCAGCAGCTTGGAGGCCCAAGAGACCCAGTACTTC.

This clonotype was counted at least ten times. The rearrangement links TRBV19 to TRBJ1-5; 7 positions match TRBD1. J lost 4 bases, V lost 6 bases, and 6 bases had no gene match. This CDR3 region has 14 residues. The germline gives CDR1 LNHDA, CDR2 SQIVND (reference sequence). CDR3 in DNA: TGTGCCAGTAGAGACCCGGACAGGAATCAGCCCCAGCATTTT. This codes for CASRDPDRNQPQHF.

This clonotype appeared a few times. The V call is TRBV14, the J call TRBJ2-1; D is tentatively TRBD1 or TRBD2 (5 bases each). There are 13 residues in the CDR3. CDR1 SGHDN and CDR2 FVKESK come from the germline V gene. V lost 5 bases to trimming and J lost 3 bases, with 8 bases between them. The CDR3 protein is CASSRDLYNEQFF. Here the CDR3 DNA reads TGTGCCAGCAGCAGGGACCTCTACAATGAGCAGTTCTTC.

The genes are TRBV20-1 and TRBJ1-1, with TRBD1 as a possible D gene (5 bases). V was clipped by 6 bases and J by 4 bases, with 12 bases between them. This CDR3 has 12 amino acids. Germline V lookup: CDR1 DFQATT, CDR2 SNEGSKA (reference sequence). In nucleotides, the CDR3 is TGCAGTGCCCGAGATGGGGCCACTGAAGCTTTCTTT. This translates into CSARDGATEAFF.

This clonotype has only a few counts. The V gene is TRBV28, the J gene TRBJ2-7; D not certain. CDR1 and CDR2 (germline): MDHEN, SYDVKM. Trimming pared 4 bases from V and 0 bases from J, leaving 7 bases between. This CDR3 comprises 13 residues. CDR3 nucleotide sequence: TGTGCCAGCAGTTCGTATAGCTCCTACGAGCAGTACTTC. Translation: CASSSYSSYEQYF.

About this clonotype itself: A read error may explain this, as a much larger clone is one base away. V is TRBV5-6 and J is TRBJ1-1, with no clear D. Germline V CDR1 and CDR2: SGHDT, YYEEEE. V was pared by 3 bases and J by 1 base, with 13 bases between. The CDR3 runs 15 residues. The CDR3 bases are TGTGCCAGCAGCTCCTCGACTATCAGGAACACTGAAGCTTTCTTT. Its translation: CASSSSTIRNTEAFF.

This clonotype turned up a few times. V is TRBV30 and J is TRBJ1-4; no clear D. Germline V gene data show CDR1 as GTSNPN and CDR2 as SVGIG (reference sequence). This CDR3 contains 14 residues. V was clipped by 2 bases and J by 6 bases, with 13 bases between them. CDR3 DNA sequence: TGTGCCTGGAGTAAGGACGGGGAAGATGAAAAACTGTTTTTT. Protein: CAWSKDGEDEKLFF.

This clonotype was counted a few times. The V call is TRBV2, the J call TRBJ1-1; 8 bases match TRBD1. Germline CDR1 SNHLY, CDR2 FYNNEI. CDR3 length: 14 residues. V lost 7 bases to trimming and J lost 5 bases; unmatched junction nucleotides: 9. DNA for the CDR3: TGTGCCAGCACCCATCAGGGGGCCGGGACTGAAGCTTTCTTT. It is translated as CASTHQGAGTEAFF.

This clonotype showed up many times. The chain employs TRBV7-2 and TRBJ2-7, with 7 bases fitting TRBD2. Looked up from germline, CDR1 is SGHTA and CDR2 is FQGNSA. This CDR3 has 16 residues. J lost 0 bases, V lost 5 bases, and 10 bases had no gene match. CDR3 residues: CASSLGTASGSYEQYF. CDR3 coding DNA: TGTGCCAGCAGCCTCGGGACGGCTAGCGGCTCCTACGAGCAGTACTTC.

This clonotype was detected ten times or more. The V call is TRBV7-2, the J call TRBJ2-7; 9 bases line up with TRBD1. The V gene end was trimmed by 5 bases and the J gene end by 0 bases; junction bases not matched to a gene: 5. The CDR3 has 15 residues. The V gene's germline CDR1 is SGHTA and CDR2 FQGNSA. CDR3 sequence (DNA): TGTGCCAGCAGCCTACGGGACAGGGTCTCCTACGAGCAGTACTTC. It codes for CASSLRDRVSYEQYF. The full variable domain, with the rest looked up from reference TRBV7-2 and TRBJ2-7, is GAGVSQSPSNKVTEKGKDVELRCDPISGHTALYWYRQSLGQGLEFLIYFQGNSAPDKSGLPSDRFSAERTGGSVSTLTIQRTQQEDSAVYLCASSLRDRVSYEQYFGPGTRLTVT.

CDR3 protein: CASSAGTGRNQPQHF. Here the CDR3 DNA reads TGTGCCAGCAGTGCGGGGACAGGGCGGAATCAGCCCCAGCATTTT. The chain carries TRBV27 and TRBJ1-5; 9 bases match TRBD1. Germline V lookup: CDR1 MNHEY, CDR2 SMNVEV (reference sequence). The junction had 6 bases not matched to a gene; V was cut back by 5 bases and J by 4 bases. The CDR3 consists of 15 residues.

In this sample, this clonotype turned up many times. The chain joins TRBV29-1 to TRBJ1-1; perhaps TRBD1 as D (5 bases). The V end was cut by 2 bases, the J end by 0 bases, with 7 bases between. Germline CDR1 and CDR2: SQVTM and ANQGSEA. This CDR3 spans 13 amino acids. The chain's CDR3 is CSVEWGLNTEAFF. For the CDR3, the DNA is TGCAGCGTTGAATGGGGGTTGAACACTGAAGCTTTCTTT.

This clonotype appeared a single time. The V gene is TRBV11-2, the J gene TRBJ2-7, with D tentatively TRBD1 (6 bases). The V and J ends lost 2 bases and 2 bases respectively, with 13 bases between them. The CDR3 loop spans 15 amino acids. The germline gives CDR1 SGHAT, CDR2 FQNNGV. CDR3: CASSLSADRPYEQYF. CDR3 in DNA: TGTGCCAGCAGCTTAAGTGCGGACAGACCCTACGAGCAGTACTTC.

Turning to this clonotype: This may come from a read error, since a much larger clone is one base off. CDR3 sequence: CACSPEPSSTDTQYF. CDR3 bases: TGTGCCTGCAGCCCTGAGCCATCTAGCACAGATACGCAGTATTTT. The chain uses TRBV5-3 and TRBJ2-3; D unclear. TRBV5-3 is an open reading frame whose function is uncertain. The CDR3 is made up of 15 amino acids. V dropped 10 bases and J dropped 0 bases, with 18 bases sitting between them.

The rearrangement links TRBV4-1 to TRBJ1-1; the D is unclear. This CDR3 region has 16 residues. CDR1 is MGHRA and CDR2 is YSYEKL in the germline V gene. The V gene lost 4 bases and the J gene lost 0 bases, with 15 bases spanning the gap. CDR3 loop: CASSRVGPGMNTEAFF. CDR3 coding DNA: TGCGCCAGCAGCCGAGTCGGTCCGGGAATGAACACTGAAGCTTTCTTT.

This clonotype was counted a few times. The J gene is TRBJ1-5, the V gene TRBV7-2; possibly TRBD1 for D (5 bases). Germline lookup yields CDR1 SGHTA and CDR2 FQGNSA. With 1 base removed from V and 5 bases from J, the gap between germline ends came to 18 bases. This CDR3 is built from 17 residues. CDR3 region: CASSLGPEGRSDQPQHF. The CDR3 DNA follows: TGTGCCAGCAGCTTAGGCCCCGAGGGGCGATCGGATCAGCCCCAGCATTTT.

This clonotype showed up just a few times. V and J are TRBV6-6 and TRBJ1-4, with a possible D match to TRBD1 (5 bases). This CDR3 has 16 amino acids. The V gene's germline CDR1 is MNHNY and CDR2 SVGAGI (reference sequence). The ends were cut back, 5 bases at V and 4 bases at J, with 17 bases in the middle. For the CDR3, the DNA is TGTGCCAGCAGTCCCATATCCGGGGCTTATAATGAAAAACTGTTTTTT. This gives the protein CASSPISGAYNEKLFF.

The chain's CDR3 is CSARGQGVLSSYNEQFF. CDR3 sequence (DNA): TGCAGTGCTAGAGGCCAAGGGGTTTTGAGCTCCTACAATGAGCAGTTCTTC. The chain recombines TRBV20-1 with TRBJ2-1; tentative D call: TRBD1 (5 bases). V was pared by 1 base and J by 0 bases, with 16 bases between. The germline V gene encodes CDR1 DFQATT and CDR2 SNEGSKA (reference sequence). CDR3 length: 17 amino acids.

Many counts were recorded for this clonotype. The J gene is TRBJ1-3, the V gene TRBV12-3 or TRBV12-4, with unresolved D. This CDR3 spans 13 amino acids. The ends were cut back, 3 bases at V and 7 bases at J, with 10 bases in the middle. The CDR3 reads CASSFRAQNTIYF. In DNA, the CDR3 is TGTGCCAGCAGTTTTAGGGCCCAGAACACCATATATTTT.